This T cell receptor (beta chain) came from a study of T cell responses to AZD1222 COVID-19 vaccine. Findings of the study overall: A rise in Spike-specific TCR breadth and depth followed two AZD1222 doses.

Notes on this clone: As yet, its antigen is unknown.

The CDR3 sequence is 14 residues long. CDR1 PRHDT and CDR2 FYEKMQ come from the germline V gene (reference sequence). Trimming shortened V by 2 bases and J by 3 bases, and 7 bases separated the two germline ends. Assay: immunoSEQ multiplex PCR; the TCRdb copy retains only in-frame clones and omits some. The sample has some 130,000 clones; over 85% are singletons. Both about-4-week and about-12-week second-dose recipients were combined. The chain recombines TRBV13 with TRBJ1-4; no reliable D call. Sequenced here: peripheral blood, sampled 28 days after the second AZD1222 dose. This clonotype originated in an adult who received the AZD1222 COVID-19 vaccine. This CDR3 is CASSLYSSNEKLFF. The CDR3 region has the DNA TGTGCCAGCAGCTTATACAGTTCTAATGAAAAACTGTTTTTT.